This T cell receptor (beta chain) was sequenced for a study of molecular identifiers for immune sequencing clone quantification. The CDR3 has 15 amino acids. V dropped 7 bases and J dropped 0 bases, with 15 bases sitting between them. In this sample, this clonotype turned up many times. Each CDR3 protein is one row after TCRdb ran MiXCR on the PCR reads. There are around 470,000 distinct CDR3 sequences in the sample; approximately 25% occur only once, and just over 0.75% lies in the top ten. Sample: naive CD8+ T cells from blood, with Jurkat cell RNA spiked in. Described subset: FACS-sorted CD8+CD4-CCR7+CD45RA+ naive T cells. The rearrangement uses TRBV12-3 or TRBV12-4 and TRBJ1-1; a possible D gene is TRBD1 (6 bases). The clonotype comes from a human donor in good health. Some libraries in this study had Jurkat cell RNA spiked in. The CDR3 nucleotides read TGTGCCAGCAACGGCGCGGACAGAATGAACACTGAAGCTTTCTTT. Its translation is CASNGADRMNTEAFF.